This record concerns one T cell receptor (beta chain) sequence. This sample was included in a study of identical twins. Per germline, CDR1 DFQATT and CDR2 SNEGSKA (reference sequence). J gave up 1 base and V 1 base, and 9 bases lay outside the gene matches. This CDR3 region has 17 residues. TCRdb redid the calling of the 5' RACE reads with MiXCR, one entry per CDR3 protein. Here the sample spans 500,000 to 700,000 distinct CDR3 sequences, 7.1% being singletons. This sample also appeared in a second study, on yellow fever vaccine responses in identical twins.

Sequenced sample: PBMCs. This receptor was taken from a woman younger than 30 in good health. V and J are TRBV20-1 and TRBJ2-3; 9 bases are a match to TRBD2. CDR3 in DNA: TGCAGTGCTAGAGTAGTGCTCGGGACTAGCCGCACAGATACGCAGTATTTT. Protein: CSARVVLGTSRTDTQYF.